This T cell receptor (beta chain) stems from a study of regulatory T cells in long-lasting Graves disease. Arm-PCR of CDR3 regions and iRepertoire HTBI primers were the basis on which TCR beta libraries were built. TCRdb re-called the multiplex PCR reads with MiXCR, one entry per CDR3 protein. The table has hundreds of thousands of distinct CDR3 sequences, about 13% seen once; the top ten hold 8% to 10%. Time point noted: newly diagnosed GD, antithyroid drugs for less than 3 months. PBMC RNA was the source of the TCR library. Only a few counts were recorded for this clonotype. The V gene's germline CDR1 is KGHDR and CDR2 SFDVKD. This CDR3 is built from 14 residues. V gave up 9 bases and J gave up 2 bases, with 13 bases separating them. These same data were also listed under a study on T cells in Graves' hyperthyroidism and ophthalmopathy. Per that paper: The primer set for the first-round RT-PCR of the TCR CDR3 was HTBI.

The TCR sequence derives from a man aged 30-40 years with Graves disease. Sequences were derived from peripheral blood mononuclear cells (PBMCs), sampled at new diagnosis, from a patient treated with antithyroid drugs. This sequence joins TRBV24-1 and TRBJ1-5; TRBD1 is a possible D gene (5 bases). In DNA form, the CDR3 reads TGTGCCACCTCTCGCAGGGATGGCAATCAGCCCCAGCATTTT. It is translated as CATSRRDGNQPQHF.